This note documents a single T cell receptor beta chain sequence. In the original workflow: Cell counts per sample came from amplifying reference gene primers. Sequencing was performed with immunoSEQ multiplex PCR; in TCRdb, only in-frame clones are kept and a portion is missing. V and J calls and clone size come straight from that table; D and trimming were deduced from the DNA. Of 40,000 to 50,000 clones listed, more than 75% are singletons. The data were obtained in a study of blood T cell repertoires in COVID-19. Study at large: Acute-phase and convalescent COVID-19 samples originated in the United States, Italy and Spain. From T cells, B-cell-depleted T cells, or PBMCs came the material, which was cDNA or gDNA.

The germline V gene encodes CDR1 LGHDT and CDR2 YNNKEL (reference sequence). V trimming: 3 bases; J trimming: 6 bases; junction bases outside the gene matches: 3. This CDR3 has 14 amino acids. The material sequenced was peripheral blood. The TCR was taken from a man aged 70 or older with active or convalescent COVID-19. The chain employs TRBV3-1 (or the pseudogene TRBV3-2) and TRBJ2-2; 8 bases map to TRBD1. CDR3 sequence (DNA): TGTGCCAGCAGCCACAGACAGGGGTCCGGGGAGCTGTTTTTT. This translates into CASSHRQGSGELFF.